A single sample gave rise to the 9 T cell receptor beta chains below, sequenced in a study of tumor-infiltrating lymphocytes in primary liver carcinoma. RNA isolated from unsorted whole blood supplied the blood RNA, with germline DNA also extracted. With a constant-region primer, TCR beta cDNA was made from approximately 520 ng of total RNA. ARM-PCR, slightly modified, supplied the TCR beta libraries through three nested multiplex PCR rounds. Running 10 cycles apiece, the first two PCR rounds relied on TRBV1-TRBV30 forward primers together with a C-beta reverse primer. Via MiXCR, TCRdb re-called the multiplex PCR reads, giving one row per CDR3 protein. The sample contains approximately 330,000 distinct CDR3 sequences, less than 65% of which appear only once. Sequenced: peripheral blood. The receptors were gathered from a man aged 35 to 55 with primary liver carcinoma and hepatitis B virus infection.

The chain is built from TRBV10-3 and TRBJ1-2; 9 bases line up with TRBD1. CDR3 length: 16 residues. Germline V gene data show CDR1 as ENHRY and CDR2 as SYGVKD. V lost 2 bases, J lost 8 bases, and 12 bases stayed unmatched. The chain's CDR3 is CAISETPGQGRGGYTF. In DNA form, the CDR3 reads TGTGCCATCAGTGAGACTCCGGGACAGGGTAGAGGAGGCTACACCTTC.

The V call is TRBV28, the J call TRBJ2-1, with D possibly matching TRBD1 (7 bases). Trimming stripped 6 bases from V and 5 bases from J, with 17 bases between. The CDR3 totals 15 residues. Germline assignment: CDR1 MDHEN and CDR2 SYDVKM. The DNA of the CDR3 is TGTGCCAGCAGGGAGGGACAGAACTACCACAATGAGCAGTTCTTC. Translated: CASREGQNYHNEQFF.

This sequence joins TRBV24-1 and TRBJ2-1, with 8 bases matching TRBD2. Looked up from germline, CDR1 is KGHDR and CDR2 is SFDVKD. There are 14 residues in the CDR3. The J segment lost 7 bases and the V segment lost 6 bases, leaving 7 bases of the junction unmatched. CDR3 loop: CATSPSGRWNEQFF. The CDR3 bases are TGTGCCACCAGTCCGAGCGGGAGATGGAATGAGCAGTTCTTC.

This clonotype appeared many times. The chain recombines TRBV12-3 or TRBV12-4 with TRBJ2-7; 9 bases are shared with TRBD1. J was trimmed by 12 bases and V by 4 bases; bases with no gene match: 13. CDR3 length: 14 amino acids. Written as DNA, the CDR3 is TGTGCCAGCAGTTCAATTACCGGGACAGGGCATAGGTACTTC. Protein: CASSSITGTGHRYF.

This clonotype was seen at least ten times. The rearrangement uses TRBV29-1 and TRBJ2-7; 10 bases map to TRBD1. With 8 bases clipped from V and 12 bases from J, the junction kept 10 bases outside the gene matches. The CDR3 has 11 residues. Germline loops: CDR1 SQVTM, CDR2 ANQGSEA. CDR3 sequence reads: CSFKDRGEVYF. For the CDR3, the DNA is TGCAGCTTCAAGGACAGGGGGGAGGTGTACTTC.

Comment on this clonotype: A much larger clone lies one base from this, so it may be a read error. Because it lacks the conserved phenylalanine or tryptophan at the end, this CDR3 is likely a read error. The chain joins TRBV4-1 to TRBJ2-7, with TRBD2 matching over 8 bases. Germline CDR1 reads MGHRA; CDR2 reads YSYEKL. The CDR3 is made up of 15 amino acids. V shed 0 bases and J 3 bases; nucleotides not matched to a gene: 4. Here the CDR3 reads CASSQDPSGFYEQYL. In nucleotides, the CDR3 is TGCGCCAGCAGCCAAGATCCTAGCGGGTTCTACGAGCAGTACTTA.

CDR3 DNA sequence: TGTGCCAGCAGCTTCTTGTTGAGGGATGGCTACACCTTC. This encodes CASSFLLRDGYTF. The V call is TRBV5-6, the J call TRBJ1-2; no firm D call. V was trimmed by 2 bases and J by 6 bases, leaving 11 bases between them. The CDR3 is made up of 13 amino acids. From germline, CDR1 is SGHDT and CDR2 YYEEEE.

This clonotype was seen at least ten times. The chain couples TRBV6-5 to TRBJ2-2; the match to TRBD1 covers 11 bases. The germline V gene encodes CDR1 MNHEY and CDR2 SVGAGI. The ends lost 7 bases at V and 7 bases at J; junction bases unmatched: 8. This CDR3 is 15 amino acids long. CDR3 amino acids: CASNTGTGGIGELFF. CDR3 nucleotides: TGTGCCAGCAACACCGGGACAGGGGGAATCGGGGAGCTGTTTTTT.

The chain uses TRBV5-4 and TRBJ2-3, with 11 bases that match TRBD1. The CDR3 is 19 amino acids. V lost 0 bases to trimming and J lost 4 bases; unmatched junction nucleotides: 13. CDR1 and CDR2 (germline): SGHNT, YYREEE (reference sequence). CDR3 residues: CASSLGLRRTGGLADTQYF. In nucleotides, the CDR3 is TGTGCCAGCAGCTTGGGGCTCCGTAGGACAGGGGGCCTCGCAGATACGCAGTATTTT.